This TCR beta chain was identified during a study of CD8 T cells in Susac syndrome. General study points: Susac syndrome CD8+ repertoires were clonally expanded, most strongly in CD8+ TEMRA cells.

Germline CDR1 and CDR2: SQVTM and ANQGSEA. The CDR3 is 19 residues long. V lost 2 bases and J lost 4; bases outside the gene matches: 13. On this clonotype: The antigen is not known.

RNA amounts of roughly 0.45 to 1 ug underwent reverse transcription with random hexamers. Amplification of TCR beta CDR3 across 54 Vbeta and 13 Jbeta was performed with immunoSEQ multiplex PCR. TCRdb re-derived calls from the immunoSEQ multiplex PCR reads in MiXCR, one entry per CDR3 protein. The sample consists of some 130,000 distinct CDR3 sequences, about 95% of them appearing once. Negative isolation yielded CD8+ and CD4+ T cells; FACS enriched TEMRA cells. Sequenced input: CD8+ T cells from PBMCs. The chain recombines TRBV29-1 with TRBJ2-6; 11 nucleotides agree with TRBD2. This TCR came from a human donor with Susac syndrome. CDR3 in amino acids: CSVEFPGLAGLGGANVLTF. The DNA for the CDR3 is TGCAGCGTTGAATTCCCAGGACTAGCGGGTCTAGGCGGGGCCAACGTCCTGACTTTC.